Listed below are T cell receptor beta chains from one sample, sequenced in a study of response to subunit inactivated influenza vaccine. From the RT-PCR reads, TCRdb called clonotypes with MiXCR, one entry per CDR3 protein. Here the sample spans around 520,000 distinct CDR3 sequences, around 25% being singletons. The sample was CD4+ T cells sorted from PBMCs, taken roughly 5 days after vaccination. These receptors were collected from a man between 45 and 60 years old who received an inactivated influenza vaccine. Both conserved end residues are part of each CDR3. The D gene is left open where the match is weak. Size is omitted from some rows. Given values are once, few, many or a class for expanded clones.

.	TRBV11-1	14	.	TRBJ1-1	TGTGCCAGCAGCTTCTGGGGCGGGGGCACTGAAGCTTTCTTT	CASSFWGGGTEAFF
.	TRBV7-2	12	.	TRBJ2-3	TGTGCCAGCAGCTTTGTGGGAGATACGCAGTATTTT	CASSFVGDTQYF
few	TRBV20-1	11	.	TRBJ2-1	TGCAGTGCTAGACCCCTCGGTGAGCAGTTCTTC	CSARPLGEQFF
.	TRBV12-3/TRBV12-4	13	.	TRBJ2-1	TGTGCCAGCAGTTTAATCAGGAACAATGAGCAGTTCTTC	CASSLIRNNEQFF
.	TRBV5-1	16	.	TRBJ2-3	TGCGCCAGCAGCCCAGGCGACGCTTACTCCACAGATACGCAGTATTTT	CASSPGDAYSTDTQYF
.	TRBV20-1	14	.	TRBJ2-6	TGCAGTGCTATAGGTCCCCAGGGGGCCAACGTCCTGACTTTC	CSAIGPQGANVLTF
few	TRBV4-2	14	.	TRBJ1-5	TGTGCCAGCAGCCAAGATGGGGTGAGGCAGCCCCAGCATTTT	CASSQDGVRQPQHF
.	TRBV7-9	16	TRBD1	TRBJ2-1	TGTGCCAGCAGCTTAGTTCGGGACAGGGCCTACAATGAGCAGTTCTTC	CASSLVRDRAYNEQFF
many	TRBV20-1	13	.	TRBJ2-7	TGCAGTATTGGACGGTCAAGGTCCTACGAGCAGTACTTC	CSIGRSRSYEQYF
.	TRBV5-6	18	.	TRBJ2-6	TGTGCCAGCAGCCGCAGGGCAGGGAGGATTACTGGGGCCAACGTCCTGACTTTC	CASSRRAGRITGANVLTF
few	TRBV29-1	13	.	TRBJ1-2	TGCAGCGTTGCGGCAGGAACTAACTATGGCTACACCTTC	CSVAAGTNYGYTF
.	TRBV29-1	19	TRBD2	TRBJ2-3	TGCAGCGTTGAGTGGACTAGCGGGAGTTGGTTAGGGAGCACAGATACGCAGTATTTT	CSVEWTSGSWLGSTDTQYF
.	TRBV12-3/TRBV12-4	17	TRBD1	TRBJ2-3	TGTGCCAGCAGTTCCGGGACAGGGGGAGGTGGCACAGATACGCAGTATTTT	CASSSGTGGGGTDTQYF
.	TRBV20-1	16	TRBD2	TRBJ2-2	TGCAGTGCTCAAGGACTAGCGGGGGCGAACACCGGGGAGCTGTTTTTT	CSAQGLAGANTGELFF
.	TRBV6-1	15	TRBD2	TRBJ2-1	TGTGCCAGCAGATCGGCTAGCGGGAATTTGGTTGAGCAGTTCTTC	CASRSASGNLVEQFF
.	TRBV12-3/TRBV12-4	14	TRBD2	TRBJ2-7	TGTGCCAGCAGTCTCCGGGACTATTCCTACGAGCAGTACTTC	CASSLRDYSYEQYF
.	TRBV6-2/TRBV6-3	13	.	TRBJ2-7	TGTGCCAGCAGTGACAGTGGTCTGATTGAGCAGTACTTC	CASSDSGLIEQYF
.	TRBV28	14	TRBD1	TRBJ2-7	TGTGCCAGCAGCCGTTCCGGGACAGGGCGCGAGCAGTACTTC	CASSRSGTGREQYF
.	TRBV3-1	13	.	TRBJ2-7	TGTGCCAGCAGCCAAGCCAGGGGGGGAGAGCAGTACTTC	CASSQARGGEQYF
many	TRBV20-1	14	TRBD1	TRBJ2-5	TGCAGTGCTCCGGGACAGGGAGGAAAAGAGACCCAGTACTTC	CSAPGQGGKETQYF
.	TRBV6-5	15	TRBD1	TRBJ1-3	TGTGCCAGCAGTTACGCGACAGGGGCTGGAAACACCATATATTTT	CASSYATGAGNTIYF
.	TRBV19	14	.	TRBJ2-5	TGTGCCAGTAGTACTCGGAGCCTCGGGGAGACCCAGTACTTC	CASSTRSLGETQYF
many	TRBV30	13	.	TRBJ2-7	TGTGCCTGGAGCAAAGGGACTCCCCGCGAGCAGTACTTC	CAWSKGTPREQYF
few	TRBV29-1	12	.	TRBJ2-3	TGCAGCGTTGCCCGGGGCGCAGATACGCAGTATTTT	CSVARGADTQYF
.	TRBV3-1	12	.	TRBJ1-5	TGTGCCAGCAGCCCAGGGCAACAGCCCCAGCATTTT	CASSPGQQPQHF
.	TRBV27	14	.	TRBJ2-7	TGTGCCAGCAGTCCACAGACAAGGCTTTACGAGCAGTACTTC	CASSPQTRLYEQYF
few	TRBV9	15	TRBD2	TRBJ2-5	TGTGCCAGCAGCGTAGGTAGCGGGGGCCAAGAGACCCAGTACTTC	CASSVGSGGQETQYF
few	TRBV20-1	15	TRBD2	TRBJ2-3	TGCAGTGCTAGATCAGCGGGGGGCGTCACAGATACGCAGTATTTT	CSARSAGGVTDTQYF
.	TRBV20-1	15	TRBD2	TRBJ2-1	TGCAGTGCTAGAGCTAGCGGGAGGGCCAAAAATGAGCAGTTCTTC	CSARASGRAKNEQFF
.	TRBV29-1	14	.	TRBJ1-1	TGCAGCGTTGATCAGCAGACTTGGAACACTGAAGCTTTCTTT	CSVDQQTWNTEAFF
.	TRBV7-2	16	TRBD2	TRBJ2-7	TGTGCCAGCAGCTTAGGTATAGCGGGGAGCTCCTACGAGCAGTACTTC	CASSLGIAGSSYEQYF
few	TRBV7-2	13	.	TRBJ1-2	TGTGCCAGCAGCTCCACCCTCATGGGGGGCTACACCTTC	CASSSTLMGGYTF
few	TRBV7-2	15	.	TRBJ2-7	TGTGCCAGCAGTTTCCGGGCCTCCCTGGGGTACGAGCAGTACTTC	CASSFRASLGYEQYF
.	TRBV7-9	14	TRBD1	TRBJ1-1	TGTGCCAGCAGCGCCCAGACAGGGCGGACTGAAGCTTTCTTT	CASSAQTGRTEAFF
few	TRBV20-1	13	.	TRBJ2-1	TGCAGTGTTCCCCCTCCCGGGTACAATGAGCAGTTCTTC	CSVPPPGYNEQFF
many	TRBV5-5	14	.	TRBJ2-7	TGTGCCAGCAGCTTGGCGGTAGAAGCCTACGAGCAGTACTTC	CASSLAVEAYEQYF
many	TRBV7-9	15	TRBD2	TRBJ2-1	TGTGCCAGCAGCTCGCCGGGACTAGCGGTCAATGAGCAGTTCTTC	CASSSPGLAVNEQFF
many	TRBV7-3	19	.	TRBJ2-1	TGTGCCAGCAGCTTAAGAGGGGGCAAGCGGGACTACCCCGCGGATGAGCAGTTCTTC	CASSLRGGKRDYPADEQFF
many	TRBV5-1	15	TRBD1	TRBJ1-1	TGCGCCAGCAGCGACGACAGGGGAGGGGACACTGAAGCTTTCTTT	CASSDDRGGDTEAFF
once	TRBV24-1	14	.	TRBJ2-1	TGTGCCACCAGTGATTTTCCCAGGGGCAATGAGCAGTTCTTC	CATSDFPRGNEQFF
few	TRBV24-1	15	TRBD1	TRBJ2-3	TGTGCCACCGGACCACAGGGGCAAAGCACAGATACGCAGTATTTT	CATGPQGQSTDTQYF
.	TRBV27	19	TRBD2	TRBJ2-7	TGTGCCAGCAGTTTAGCCGGGACTAGCGGGAGGAATGTTCCCTACGAGCAGTACTTC	CASSLAGTSGRNVPYEQYF
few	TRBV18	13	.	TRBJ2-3	TGTGCCAGCTCACTGGACCAGGCAGATACGCAGTATTTT	CASSLDQADTQYF
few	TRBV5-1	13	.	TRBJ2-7	TGCGCCAGCAGCTTGGAGGGGGAGTACGAGCAGTACTTC	CASSLEGEYEQYF